This record looks at one T cell receptor beta chain sequence and its context. This clonotype was counted ten times or more. It lacks a known antigen. The sample holds no much larger clone one base away, and base qualities are not on file. The patients picked for sequencing were ones in whom flow cytometry had shown an expansion of CD8+CD57+ cells. All patients had severe acquired aplastic anemia diagnosed by International Study of Aplastic Anemia and Agranulocytosis and Camitta criteria. No therapy had been received by the patients at the time of blood sampling. In the study, sorted CD4+ and CD8+ blood T cells from patients with severe aplastic anemia and from healthy subjects underwent deep sequencing of TCR repertoires. Patients were enrolled under clinicaltrials.gov protocols 00001620, 01623167, 00001397, 00071045, 00081523 and 00961064 in the USA. Ficoll-Paque density gradient centrifugation was used to isolate peripheral blood mononuclear cells. Before DNA was extracted, CD4+ and CD8+ T cells were sorted using either FACS or magnetic beads.

From its cysteine to its phenylalanine, the CDR3 spans 15 amino acids. This entry keeps only the CDR3 DNA: 45 bases, framed from base 1. Reading the germline V gene gives CDR1 SGHRS and CDR2 YFSETQ. Trimmed from V: 1 base; trimmed from J: 7 bases; junction bases lacking a gene match: 5. This sample was included in a study of CD8+CD57+ T cells in acquired aplastic anemia (dated by TCRdb to the late 2010s). Regarding the complete study: Extracted DNA from sorted CD4+ and CD8+ cells averaged 3.2 ug, ranging from about 0.2 to 30 ug. A CD8+CD57+ expansion meant a frequency higher than the mean frequency seen in healthy subjects.

Profiling of TCR beta VDJ combinations and CDR3 sequences used genomic DNA as the template. TCR repertoire sequencing was run on an Illumina HiSeq 2000. Per the authors' processing: TRBV/TRBJ rearrangement plots, CDR3 size and DJ length profiles, and Simpson's diversity index were used to assess repertoires. Whichever DNA sequence was most abundant in the deep sequencing data was defined as the immunodominant clone. CDR3 amino acid sequences were checked for sharing between subjects and were compared against published repertoires and the VDJdb database. TCRdb handled the public reads itself, with Q25 trimming in fastp and clone calling in MiXCR, and kept productive beta chains. Each entry merges the rows of one CDR3 protein and shows their most common DNA and genes. TCRdb, not the authors, supplied the V and J calls. The sample table contains under 200,000 distinct CDR3 sequences; only one count was recorded for around half of them. The ten largest make up roughly 3.5% of the sample.

Paper-wide results and their limitations: Some 30 CD8+ CDR3 sequences were found to be shared between patients and controls, but these sequences appeared to be highly expressed in patients and within the immunodominant clones of the patients. No significant difference in CD8+ Simpson's diversity was found between patients and healthy controls (P=0.060).

This chain joins TRBV5-1 to TRBJ2-1, and 10 junction bases match TRBD2. Sequenced: sorted CD4+, CD8+, or CD8+CD57+ T cells (not recorded which) from PBMCs. The receptor was derived from a human donor with aplastic anemia. The CDR3 reads CASSLQPSGGNEQFF. The DNA sequence is as follows: TGCGCCAGCAGCTTGCAGCCTAGCGGGGGTAATGAGCAGTTCTTC.